This T cell receptor beta chain is drawn from a study of cytomegalovirus exposure and HLA in healthy donors. Study-wide points: Later on, an analysis showed TCR association rates differing by HLA locus, with DRB1 the most and HLA-C the fewest. Reported findings show TCR beta sequences accurately forecast HLA-A and HLA-B alleles in most subjects. The study recorded about 160 TCR beta chains that were cytomegalovirus-associated. A later analysis linked a missense variant in DCLRE1C to the trimming of TCR beta V and J genes.

The PCR contained 60 Vbeta and 13 Jbeta primers. Here immunoSEQ multiplex PCR was the method, and the copy in TCRdb shows in-frame clones only, minus some. The repertoire holds roughly 180,000 clones, with approximately 82% as singletons. Germline-derived CDR1 and CDR2 are SGHDN and FVKESK. V lost 1 base to trimming and J lost 7 bases, with 7 bases between them. The CDR3 has 12 amino acids. Regarding this clone: Its antigen is not known.

The V gene is TRBV14, the J gene TRBJ1-2, with D perhaps matching TRBD1 (5 bases). The source of this sequence is a male donor in good health and CMV-seronegative. Input material: PBMCs. In DNA form, the CDR3 reads TGTGCCAGCAGCCAAGCCCAGGGTGGCTACACCTTC. This sequence encodes CASSQAQGGYTF.